This T cell receptor beta chain was captured by sequencing in a study of vaccination and CD4 T cells after COVID-19. This sample's time point: late sampling 161 to 241 days after vaccination in three convalescent patients. Treatment meaning: roughly ten-day PBMC culture with coronavirus spike peptide pools or control peptides (ViraFEST assay). Cultured CD4+ T cells had their DNA profiled by the Oncomine TCR Beta short-read assay. TCRdb recomputed calls from the PCR reads with MiXCR, one row per CDR3 protein. The repertoire holds some 25,000 distinct CDR3 sequences, with more than 30% as singletons. Germline lookup yields CDR1 LNHDA and CDR2 SQIVND (reference sequence). Trimming removed 6 bases from V and 0 bases from J, with 20 bases in between. This CDR3 comprises 17 residues. As for this clonotype: The target antigen is unknown.

Sequences were derived from CD4+ T cells from blood, cultured in vitro, sampled about 7 months after SARS-CoV-2 vaccination. The TCR comes from a human donor who had recovered from COVID-19. The chain combines TRBV19 with TRBJ1-2, with unresolved D. The CDR3 nucleotides read TGTGCCAGTAGCCGAACCCCCCAGACGGATTCTAACTATGGCTACACCTTC. This translates into CASSRTPQTDSNYGYTF.